This entry lists 31 T cell receptor beta chains sequenced from one sample in a study of blood T cell repertoires in COVID-19. The method was immunoSEQ multiplex PCR; TCRdb's version includes in-frame clones alone and lacks a portion of them. This table has 210,000 or so clones, more than 85% appearing once. Sequencing input: peripheral blood. The receptors here all came from a man aged 35 to 55 with active or convalescent COVID-19.

V gene TRBV27 combines with J gene TRBJ2-1, with 9 nucleotides matching TRBD1. Looked up from germline, CDR1 is MNHEY and CDR2 is SMNVEV (reference sequence). This CDR3 contains 16 residues. Trimming at V came to 5 bases and at J to 5 bases, leaving 10 bases not matched to a gene. CDR3 sequence (DNA): TGTGCCAGCAGTCCCGTGACAGGGGGGTCTAACAATGAGCAGTTCTTC. As protein: CASSPVTGGSNNEQFF.

CDR3 sequence (DNA): TGTGCCTGGAGTCGGACTTCTGGAAACACCATATATTTT. It specifies CAWSRTSGNTIYF. This chain joins TRBV30 and TRBJ1-3; D not resolved. The length of the CDR3 is 13 residues. V was trimmed by 2 bases and J by 1 base, leaving 6 bases between them. CDR1 and CDR2 (germline): GTSNPN, SVGIG (reference sequence).

V usage is TRBV28 and J usage is TRBJ2-7; a weak D match, TRBD1 (6 bases). V lost 2 bases to trimming and J lost 0 bases, with 8 bases between them. Germline CDR1 and CDR2: MDHEN and SYDVKM. This CDR3 has 14 amino acids. The CDR3 DNA reads TGTGCCAGCAGTTTAACAGGGAGCTCCTACGAGCAGTACTTC. This translates into CASSLTGSSYEQYF.

This chain uses TRBV21-1 with TRBJ2-7; the table gives TRBD2 as D, unverified against the DNA. TRBV21-1 is designated a pseudogene. CDR3 length equals 18 residues. The CDR3 is CASSRRGGLAGGYYEQYF. The CDR3 nucleotides are TGTGCCAGCAGCCGCCGGGGGGGACTAGCGGGAGGGTATTACGAGCAGTACTTC.

The J gene is TRBJ1-6, the V gene TRBV18; no definite D call. The germline CDR1 and CDR2 sequences are KGHSH and LQKENI. The V and J ends lost 3 bases and 8 bases respectively, with 11 bases between them. This CDR3 comprises 14 residues. The CDR3 loop reads CASSPSLQDSPLHF. CDR3 DNA sequence: TGTGCCAGCTCACCGTCCCTTCAGGATTCACCCCTCCACTTT.

The gene calls are TRBV9 and TRBJ2-1; 11 bases line up with TRBD2. The CDR3 covers 17 residues. The V and J ends lost 3 bases and 2 bases, in that order; junction bases with no gene match: 7. Germline V gene sequence: CDR1 SGDLS, CDR2 YYNGEE. The CDR3 sequence is CASSAALAGGTYNEQFF. CDR3 nucleotide sequence: TGTGCCAGCAGCGCCGCCTTAGCGGGGGGGACCTACAATGAGCAGTTCTTC.

This chain links TRBV20-1 with TRBJ1-2, with 8 bases matching TRBD1. Germline-derived CDR1 and CDR2 are DFQATT and SNEGSKA (reference sequence). V gave up 6 bases and J gave up 3 bases; unmatched junction bases: 9. The CDR3 is 14 amino acids. The DNA for the CDR3 is TGCAGTGCCAGTACCCCACAGGGGGACTATGGCTACACCTTC. Its protein is CSASTPQGDYGYTF.

The chain couples TRBV6-5 to TRBJ1-3, with 8 bases that match TRBD1. The CDR3 loop spans 13 amino acids. Germline values: CDR1 MNHEY, CDR2 SVGAGI. V was pared by 8 bases and J by 4 bases, with 4 bases of the junction left unmatched. CDR3 nucleotide sequence: TGTGCCAGCGGACAGGGCCCAGGAAACACCATATATTTT. Amino acids: CASGQGPGNTIYF.

The genes are TRBV29-1 and TRBJ2-1; the match to TRBD2 covers 12 bases. The germline gives CDR1 SQVTM, CDR2 ANQGSEA. The V segment lost 6 bases and the J segment 7 bases; nucleotides outside the gene matches: 10. This CDR3 has 15 residues. The CDR3 nucleotides read TGCAGCGTGGGACGGACTAGCGGGGACGGGAATGAGCAGTTCTTC. This gives the protein CSVGRTSGDGNEQFF.

V usage is TRBV7-9 and J usage is TRBJ2-2, with D perhaps TRBD2 (6 bases). The CDR3 extends over 13 amino acids. Germline lookup yields CDR1 SEHNR and CDR2 FQNEAQ (reference sequence). V lost 1 base and J 7 bases, leaving 7 bases between the germline ends. This chain's CDR3 is CASSLGGDGELFF. For the CDR3, the DNA is TGTGCCAGCAGCTTAGGCGGGGACGGGGAGCTGTTTTTT.

This chain connects TRBV2 to TRBJ1-1; D gene unclear. V lost 1 base and J lost 1, with 7 bases in between. CDR1 is SNHLY, CDR2 FYNNEI, per germline. The CDR3 length is 14 residues. In DNA form, the CDR3 reads TGTGCCAGCAGTGAAGGCAGGAAGAACACTGAAGCTTTCTTT. It translates to CASSEGRKNTEAFF.

The J gene is TRBJ2-4, the V gene TRBV2; D gene uncertain. Germline assignment: CDR1 SNHLY and CDR2 FYNNEI. The germline V and J ends were trimmed by 8 bases and 0 bases, with 5 bases remaining between them. This CDR3 spans 12 amino acids. The DNA of the CDR3 is TGTGCCAGCGGGCCAGCCAAAAACATTCAGTACTTC. Amino acid sequence: CASGPAKNIQYF.

The chain couples TRBV27 to TRBJ1-5, with TRBD1 matching 10 bases. CDR1 is MNHEY, CDR2 SMNVEV, per germline (reference sequence). The junction had 8 bases not matched to a gene; V was cut back by 9 bases and J by 6 bases. There are 14 residues in the CDR3. In DNA, the CDR3 is TGTGCCAGTTCGGGACAGGGGAGAACTCAGCCCCAGCATTTT. It specifies CASSGQGRTQPQHF.

The chain links TRBV28 to TRBJ1-3; D gene uncertain. Trimming stripped 5 bases from V and 0 bases from J, with 8 bases between. Germline-derived CDR1 and CDR2 are MDHEN and SYDVKM. This CDR3 is built from 14 residues. The CDR3 protein is CASSPRISGNTIYF. The CDR3 region has the DNA TGTGCCAGCAGTCCTAGGATCTCTGGAAACACCATATATTTT.

This chain links TRBV10-2 with TRBJ2-2, with TRBD1 matching 8 bases. Germline V lookup: CDR1 WSHSY, CDR2 SAAADI. The CDR3 has 16 amino acids. Unmatched junction bases numbered 9, after V lost 6 bases and J lost 3 bases. In DNA form, the CDR3 reads TGCGCCAGCAGATCCGATCAGGGGGCACACACCGGGGAGCTGTTTTTT. It encodes CASRSDQGAHTGELFF.

This chain connects TRBV29-1 to TRBJ1-2; weak D call: TRBD1 (6 bases). This CDR3 has 13 amino acids. From germline, CDR1 is SQVTM and CDR2 ANQGSEA. V was pared by 2 bases and J by 10 bases, with 17 bases between. The CDR3 region has the DNA TGCAGCGTTGAATATTGGGGGGGCCCTGACTACACCTTC. This codes for CSVEYWGGPDYTF.

V gene TRBV5-1 combines with J gene TRBJ1-2, with TRBD1 identical over 9 bases. The CDR3 has 15 amino acids. With V trimmed by 2 bases and J by 3 bases, 5 bases remained unmatched. CDR1 SGHRS and CDR2 YFSETQ come from the germline V gene. CDR3 in DNA: TGCGCCAGCAGCTTCGGGACAGGGCCTTACTATGGCTACACCTTC. Translating it yields CASSFGTGPYYGYTF. Full variable domain (rest looked up from reference TRBV5-1 and TRBJ1-2): KAGVTQTPRYLIKTRGQQVTLSCSPISGHRSVSWYQQTPGQGLQFLFEYFSETQRNKGNFPGRFSGRQFSNSRSEMNVSTLELGDSALYLCASSFGTGPYYGYTFGSGTRLTVV.

The gene calls are TRBV28 and TRBJ1-6; 9 nucleotides align to TRBD1. The V gene end was trimmed by 5 bases and the J gene end by 9 bases; junction bases not matched to a gene: 8. Looked up from germline, CDR1 is MDHEN and CDR2 is SYDVKM. The CDR3 is 15 residues long. The CDR3: CASSGGQGRGSPLHF. The DNA for the CDR3 is TGTGCCAGCAGTGGAGGACAGGGGAGGGGTTCACCCCTCCACTTT.

The J gene is TRBJ2-5, the V gene TRBV6-6; D may be TRBD2 (6 bases). The CDR3 has 14 amino acids. V lost 2 bases to trimming and J lost 7 bases, with 14 bases between them. Germline V gives CDR1 MNHNY, CDR2 SVGAGI (reference sequence). CDR3 amino acids: CASSYGAAGGTQYF. The CDR3 DNA is TGTGCCAGCAGTTACGGGGCAGCCGGGGGGACCCAGTACTTC.

The chain is built from TRBV6-5 and TRBJ2-1; 8 bases fit TRBD2. The CDR3 contains 14 residues. CDR1 and CDR2 from the germline V gene are MNHEY and SVGAGI. The trim removed 10 bases at V and 2 bases at J, leaving 7 bases unmatched. CDR3 nucleotides: TGTGCCACCAGGCGGGGGGCGGCCTACAATGAGCAGTTCTTC. Translating gives CATRRGAAYNEQFF.

The chain couples TRBV9 to TRBJ2-7; D gene ambiguous. Germline V lookup: CDR1 SGDLS, CDR2 YYNGEE. The CDR3 has 13 residues. Trimming shortened V by 4 bases and J by 6 bases, and 14 bases separated the two germline ends. In nucleotides, the CDR3 is TGTGCCAGCAGCCCCTCTCTACCGGGCGAGCAGTACTTC. Protein: CASSPSLPGEQYF.

In DNA, the CDR3 is TGTGCCAGGGGGGGGCTGGCGGCAGACAAAAACATTCAGTACTTC. Translated: CARGGLAADKNIQYF. J is TRBJ2-4 and V is TRBV28; a weak D match, TRBD2 (7 bases). V was pared by 9 bases and J by 3 bases, with 18 bases between. CDR3 length: 15 residues. The V gene's germline CDR1 is MDHEN and CDR2 SYDVKM. Looking up the rest from reference TRBV28 and TRBJ2-4 gives the full variable domain: DVKVTQSSRYLVKRTGEKVFLECVQDMDHENMFWYRQDPGLGLRLIYFSYDVKMKEKGDIPEGYSVSREKKERFSLILESASTNQTSMYLCARGGLAADKNIQYFGAGTRLSVL.

The J gene is TRBJ1-2, the V gene TRBV7-9; maybe TRBD1 (5 bases). Trimming pared 1 base from V and 2 bases from J, leaving 8 bases between. The CDR3 has 14 residues. The germline gives CDR1 SEHNR, CDR2 FQNEAQ (reference sequence). CDR3 loop: CASSLGRTNYGYTF. Here the CDR3 DNA reads TGTGCCAGCAGCTTAGGCAGGACAAACTATGGCTACACCTTC.

This chain uses TRBV12-3 or TRBV12-4 with TRBJ1-1; a possible D gene is TRBD1 (5 bases). Trimming stripped 5 bases from V and 7 bases from J, with 11 bases between. The CDR3 sequence is 12 residues long. CDR3 DNA sequence: TGTGCCAGCAGTCCCCGGGGGTTTGAAGCTTTCTTT. This gives the protein CASSPRGFEAFF.

The chain's CDR3 is CASSPRGQGGSYNSPLHF. In DNA, the CDR3 is TGTGCCAGCAGTCCCCGGGGCCAGGGGGGCTCCTATAATTCACCCCTCCACTTT. The chain employs TRBV27 and TRBJ1-6; TRBD1 agrees at 7 bases. CDR1 MNHEY and CDR2 SMNVEV come from the germline V gene (reference sequence). There are 18 residues in the CDR3. With 5 bases clipped from V and 0 bases from J, the junction kept 10 bases outside the gene matches.

Only one count was recorded for this clone. This CDR3 is also generated by other DNA sequences in the sample. The chain has TRBV5-4 and TRBJ2-7; 9 bases are shared with TRBD1. With V trimmed by 4 bases and J by 3 bases, 5 bases remained unmatched. CDR1 is SGHNT and CDR2 is YYREEE in the germline V gene (reference sequence). This CDR3 is built from 14 residues. CDR3 residues: CASSPGQGIYEQYF. The CDR3, as DNA: TGTGCCAGCAGCCCCGGACAGGGGATCTACGAGCAGTACTTC.

This chain's CDR3 is CASKRQGDEKLFF. The DNA of the CDR3 is TGTGCCAGCAAACGACAGGGTGATGAAAAACTGTTTTTT. V and J are TRBV5-4 and TRBJ1-4; TRBD1 aligns across 7 bases. The germline gives CDR1 SGHNT, CDR2 YYREEE (reference sequence). V lost 6 bases to trimming and J lost 6 bases; unmatched junction nucleotides: 5. CDR3 length: 13 amino acids. The full variable domain, with the rest looked up from reference TRBV5-4 and TRBJ1-4, is ETGVTQSPTHLIKTRGQQVTLRCSSQSGHNTVSWYQQALGQGPQFIFQYYREEENGRGNFPPRFSGLQFPNYSSELNVNALELDDSALYLCASKRQGDEKLFFGSGTQLSVL.

The J gene is TRBJ2-7, the V gene TRBV9; D is unresolved. Germline CDR1 reads SGDLS; CDR2 reads YYNGEE. Trimming stripped 0 bases from V and 2 bases from J, with 12 bases between. The CDR3 is made up of 15 amino acids. Here the CDR3 reads CASSVGAAVAYEQYF. The CDR3 DNA reads as TGTGCCAGCAGCGTAGGGGCAGCCGTCGCCTACGAGCAGTACTTC.

This clone was recorded a few times. The chain joins TRBV19 to TRBJ2-7; D is possibly TRBD2 (6 bases). CDR1 LNHDA and CDR2 SQIVND come from the germline V gene (reference sequence). Trimming stripped 7 bases from V and 4 bases from J, with 14 bases between. The CDR3 sequence is 13 residues long. The DNA of the CDR3 is TGTGCCAGTACCTCGATGGGGGGTTACGAGCAGTACTTC. Protein: CASTSMGGYEQYF.

The V call is TRBV11-2, the J call TRBJ2-3; 7 nucleotides align to TRBD2. The CDR3 loop spans 17 amino acids. CDR1 is SGHAT and CDR2 is FQNNGV in the germline V gene. Trimming took 6 bases from V and 0 from J; bases not matched to a gene: 12. The CDR3 region has the DNA TGTGCCAGCAGGCGAAACCGGGGGGTTCTTAGCACAGATACGCAGTATTTT. This gives the protein CASRRNRGVLSTDTQYF.

The chain employs TRBV25-1 and TRBJ1-2; possible D gene TRBD1, 5 bases. The CDR3 totals 14 residues. Germline V gene lookup returns CDR1 MGHDK and CDR2 SYGVNS. Trimming stripped 3 bases from V and 0 bases from J, with 8 bases between. The CDR3 DNA reads as TGTGCCAGCAGTGATACAGGAGCTAACTATGGCTACACCTTC. Protein sequence: CASSDTGANYGYTF.